A selection of T cell receptor beta chains follows, all from one sample in a study of T cell responses to AZD1222 COVID-19 vaccine. Assay used: immunoSEQ multiplex PCR; TCRdb lists only in-frame clones, some missing. The table includes around 100,000 clones, about nine tenths detected once. The sequenced sample was peripheral blood, obtained on day 0 of AZD1222 vaccination. These receptors came from an adult in good health. Each CDR3 is given with its conserved first and last residue. The D gene is left open where the match is weak. The size field is filled for only some rows; it gives once, few, many or a size class.

TRBD1 . TRBJ2-7 TRBV7-2 CASSPGTGRGEQYF TGTGCCAGCAGCCCCGGGACAGGGAGAGGCGAGCAGTACTTC
. . TRBJ1-3 TRBV28 CATLTPSSGNTIYF TGTGCCACCTTGACACCGAGCTCTGGAAACACCATATATTTT
TRBD1 once TRBJ1-6 TRBV29-1 CSVQTGMSNSPLHF TGCAGCGTACAGACAGGGATGAGTAATTCACCCCTCCACTTT
TRBD1 . TRBJ1-4 TRBV6-5 CASSSGQGNEKLFF TGTGCCAGCAGCTCGGGACAGGGGAATGAAAAACTGTTTTTT
. . TRBJ1-5 TRBV28 CASRNQGGSQPQHF TGTGCCAGCCGCAATCAGGGAGGTTCACAGCCCCAGCATTTT
. . TRBJ1-3 TRBV10-1 CASSTGSSGNTIYF TGCGCCAGCAGCACAGGGAGCTCTGGAAACACCATATATTTT
TRBD1 . TRBJ1-2 TRBV3-1/TRBV3-2 CASSQDQGGVGYTF TGTGCCAGCAGCCAAGATCAGGGGGGCGTCGGCTACACCTTC
. . TRBJ1-5 TRBV5-1 CASSYGDSGQPQHF TGCGCCAGCAGCTACGGCGACTCCGGTCAGCCCCAGCATTTT
. . TRBJ2-2 TRBV7-9 CASSRGTEGANTGELFF TGTGCCAGCAGTCGCGGCACAGAGGGCGCAAACACCGGGGAGCTGTTTTTT
TRBD2 . TRBJ2-1 TRBV27 CASSFRPTSGYNEQFF TGTGCCAGCAGTTTCCGGCCGACTAGCGGTTACAATGAGCAGTTCTTC
. . TRBJ1-5 TRBV28 CASSPSLTEYNQPQHF TGTGCCAGCAGTCCCTCCTTGACAGAGTACAATCAGCCCCAGCATTTT
. once TRBJ2-5 TRBV24-1 CATSDPVAGSEETQYF TGTGCCACCAGTGACCCTGTGGCAGGGAGTGAGGAGACCCAGTACTTC
. . TRBJ1-2 TRBV14 CASSQDSGGNGYTF TGTGCCAGCAGCCAAGATTCGGGGGGCAATGGCTACACCTTC
TRBD2 . TRBJ2-5 TRBV28 CASSRPDYGGETQYF TGTGCCAGCAGTCGGCCGGACTACGGGGGGGAGACCCAGTACTTC